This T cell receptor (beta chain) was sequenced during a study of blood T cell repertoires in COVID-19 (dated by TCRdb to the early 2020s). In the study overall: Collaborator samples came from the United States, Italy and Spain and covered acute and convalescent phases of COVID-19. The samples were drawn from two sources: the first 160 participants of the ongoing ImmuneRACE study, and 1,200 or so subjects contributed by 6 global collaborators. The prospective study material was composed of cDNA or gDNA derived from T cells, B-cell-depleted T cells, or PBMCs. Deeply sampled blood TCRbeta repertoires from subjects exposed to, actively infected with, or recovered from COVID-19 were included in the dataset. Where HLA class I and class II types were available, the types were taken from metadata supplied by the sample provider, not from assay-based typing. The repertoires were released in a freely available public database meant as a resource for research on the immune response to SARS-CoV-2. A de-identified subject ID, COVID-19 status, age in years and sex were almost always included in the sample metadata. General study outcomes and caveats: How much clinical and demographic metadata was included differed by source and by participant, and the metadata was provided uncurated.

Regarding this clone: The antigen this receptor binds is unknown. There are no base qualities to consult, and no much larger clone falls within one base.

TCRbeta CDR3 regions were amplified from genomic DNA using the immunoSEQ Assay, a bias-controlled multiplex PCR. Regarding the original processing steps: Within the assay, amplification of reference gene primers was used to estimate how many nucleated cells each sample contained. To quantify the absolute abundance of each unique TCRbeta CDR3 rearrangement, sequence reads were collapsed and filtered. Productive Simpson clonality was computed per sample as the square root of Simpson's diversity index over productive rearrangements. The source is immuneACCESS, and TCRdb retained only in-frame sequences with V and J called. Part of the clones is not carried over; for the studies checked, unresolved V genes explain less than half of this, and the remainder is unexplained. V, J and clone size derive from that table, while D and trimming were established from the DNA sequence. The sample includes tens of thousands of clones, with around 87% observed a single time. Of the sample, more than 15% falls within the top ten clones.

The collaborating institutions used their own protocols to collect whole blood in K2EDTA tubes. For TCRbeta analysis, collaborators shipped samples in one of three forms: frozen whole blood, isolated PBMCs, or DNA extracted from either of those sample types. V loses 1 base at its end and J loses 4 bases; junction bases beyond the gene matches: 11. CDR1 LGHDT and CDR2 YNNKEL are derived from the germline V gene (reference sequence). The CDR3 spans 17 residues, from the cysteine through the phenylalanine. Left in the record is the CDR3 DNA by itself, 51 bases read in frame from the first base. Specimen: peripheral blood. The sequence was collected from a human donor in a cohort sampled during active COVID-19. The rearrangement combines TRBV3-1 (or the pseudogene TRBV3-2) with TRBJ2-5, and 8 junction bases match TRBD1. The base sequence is TGTGCCAGCAGCCAAGGGGTTTCAGGACAGGGAGGAGAGACCCAGTACTTC. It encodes CASSQGVSGQGGETQYF.